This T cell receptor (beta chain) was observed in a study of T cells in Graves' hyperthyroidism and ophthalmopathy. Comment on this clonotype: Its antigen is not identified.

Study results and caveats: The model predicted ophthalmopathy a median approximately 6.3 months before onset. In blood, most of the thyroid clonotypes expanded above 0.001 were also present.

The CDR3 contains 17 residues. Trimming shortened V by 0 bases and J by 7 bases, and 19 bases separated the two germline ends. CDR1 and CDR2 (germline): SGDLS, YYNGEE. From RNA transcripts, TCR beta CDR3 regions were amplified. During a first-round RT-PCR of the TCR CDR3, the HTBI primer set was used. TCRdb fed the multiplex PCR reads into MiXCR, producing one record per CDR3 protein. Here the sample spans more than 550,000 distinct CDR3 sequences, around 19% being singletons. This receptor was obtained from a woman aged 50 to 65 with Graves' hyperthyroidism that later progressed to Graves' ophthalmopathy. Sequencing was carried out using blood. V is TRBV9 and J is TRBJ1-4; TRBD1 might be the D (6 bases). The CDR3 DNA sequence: TGTGCCAGCAGCGTAGGGGCCAACAGGGAGTATGGTGAAAAACTGTTTTTT. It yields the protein CASSVGANREYGEKLFF.